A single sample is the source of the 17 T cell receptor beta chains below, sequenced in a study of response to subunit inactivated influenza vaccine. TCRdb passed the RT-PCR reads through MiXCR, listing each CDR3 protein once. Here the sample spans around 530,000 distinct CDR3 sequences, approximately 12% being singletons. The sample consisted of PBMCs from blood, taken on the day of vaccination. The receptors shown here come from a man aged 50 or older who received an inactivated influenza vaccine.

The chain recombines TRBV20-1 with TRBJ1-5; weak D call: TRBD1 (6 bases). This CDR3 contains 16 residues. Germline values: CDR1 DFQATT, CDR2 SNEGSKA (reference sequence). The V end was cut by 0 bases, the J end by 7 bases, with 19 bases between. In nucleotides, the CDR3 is TGCAGTGCTAGAGAAGAGGGCAGGGGCGATAGACAGCCCCAGCATTTT. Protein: CSAREEGRGDRQPQHF.

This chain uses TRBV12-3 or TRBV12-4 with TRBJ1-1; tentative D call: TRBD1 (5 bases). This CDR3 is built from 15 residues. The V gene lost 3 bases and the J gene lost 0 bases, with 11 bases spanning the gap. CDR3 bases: TGTGCCAGCAGTTTTAACAGGTTGATGAACACTGAAGCTTTCTTT. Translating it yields CASSFNRLMNTEAFF.

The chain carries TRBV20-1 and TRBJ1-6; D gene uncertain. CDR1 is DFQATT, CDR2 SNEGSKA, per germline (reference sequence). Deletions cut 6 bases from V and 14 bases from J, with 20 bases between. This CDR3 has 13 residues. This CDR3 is CSAEPWTVGALHF. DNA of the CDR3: TGCAGTGCCGAACCCTGGACGGTTGGGGCCCTCCACTTT.

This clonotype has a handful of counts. The CDR3 reads CASLGPNTGELFF. In nucleotides, the CDR3 is TGTGCCAGTTTGGGACCCAACACCGGGGAGCTGTTTTTT. The rearrangement joins TRBV6-1 to TRBJ2-2; tentatively, D is TRBD1 or TRBD2 (5 bases each). Germline V gene data show CDR1 as MNHNS and CDR2 as SASEGT. CDR3 length: 13 amino acids. The V gene lost 9 bases and the J gene lost 2 bases, with 10 bases spanning the gap.

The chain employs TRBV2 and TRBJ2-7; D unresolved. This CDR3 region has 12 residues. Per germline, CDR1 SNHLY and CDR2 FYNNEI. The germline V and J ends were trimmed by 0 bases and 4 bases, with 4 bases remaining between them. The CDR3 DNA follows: TGTGCCAGCAGTGAAGCGCTTTACGAGCAGTACTTC. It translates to CASSEALYEQYF.

The CDR3 loop is CASSPNRVIRNQPQHF. The DNA for the CDR3 is TGTGCCAGCAGTCCCAACCGGGTCATAAGGAATCAGCCCCAGCATTTT. The genes are TRBV28 and TRBJ1-5; D call uncertain. V was shortened by 5 bases and J by 4 bases, with 18 bases between the two germline ends. CDR3 length: 16 amino acids. Germline CDR1 and CDR2: MDHEN and SYDVKM.

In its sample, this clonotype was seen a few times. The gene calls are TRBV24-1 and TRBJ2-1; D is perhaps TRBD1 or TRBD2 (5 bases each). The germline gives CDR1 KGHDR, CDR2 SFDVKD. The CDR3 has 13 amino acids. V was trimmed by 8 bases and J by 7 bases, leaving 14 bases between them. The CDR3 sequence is CATTQGGLNEQFF. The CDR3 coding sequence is TGTGCCACCACGCAGGGCGGGTTGAATGAGCAGTTCTTC.

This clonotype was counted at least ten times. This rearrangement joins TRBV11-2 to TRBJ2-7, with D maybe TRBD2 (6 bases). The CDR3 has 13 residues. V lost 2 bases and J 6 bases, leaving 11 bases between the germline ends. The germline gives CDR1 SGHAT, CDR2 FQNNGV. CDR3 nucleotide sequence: TGTGCCAGCAGCTTAAGGAGGGACGGCGAGCAGTACTTC. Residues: CASSLRRDGEQYF.

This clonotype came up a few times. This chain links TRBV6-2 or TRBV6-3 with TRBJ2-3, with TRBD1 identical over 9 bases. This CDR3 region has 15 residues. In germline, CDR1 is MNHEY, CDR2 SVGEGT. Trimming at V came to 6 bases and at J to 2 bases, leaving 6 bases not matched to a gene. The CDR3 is CASRAQGATTDTQYF. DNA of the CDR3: TGTGCCAGCAGGGCACAGGGGGCGACCACAGATACGCAGTATTTT.

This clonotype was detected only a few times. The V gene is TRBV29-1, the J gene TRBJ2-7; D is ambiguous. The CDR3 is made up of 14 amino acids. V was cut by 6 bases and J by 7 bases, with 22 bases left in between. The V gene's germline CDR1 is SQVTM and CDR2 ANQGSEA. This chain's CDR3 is CSVAPVSSGQEQYF. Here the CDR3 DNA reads TGCAGCGTGGCCCCGGTTAGCAGTGGGCAAGAGCAGTACTTC.

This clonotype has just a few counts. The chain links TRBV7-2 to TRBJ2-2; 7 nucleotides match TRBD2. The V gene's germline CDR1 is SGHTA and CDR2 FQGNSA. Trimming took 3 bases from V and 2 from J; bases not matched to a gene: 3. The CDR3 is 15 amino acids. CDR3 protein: CASSFSGLNTGELFF. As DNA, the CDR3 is TGTGCCAGCAGCTTTAGCGGGCTTAACACCGGGGAGCTGTTTTTT.

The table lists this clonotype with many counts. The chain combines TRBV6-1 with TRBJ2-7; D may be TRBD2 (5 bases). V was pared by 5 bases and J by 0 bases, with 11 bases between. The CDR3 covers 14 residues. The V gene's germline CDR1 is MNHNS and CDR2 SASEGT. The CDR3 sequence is CASSRDYSSYEQYF. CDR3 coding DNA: TGTGCCAGCAGTCGAGACTACAGCTCCTACGAGCAGTACTTC.

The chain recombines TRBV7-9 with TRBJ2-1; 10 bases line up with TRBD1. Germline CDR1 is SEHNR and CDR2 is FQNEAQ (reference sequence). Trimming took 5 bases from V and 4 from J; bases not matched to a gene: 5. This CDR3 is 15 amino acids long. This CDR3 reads CASSTPGQGYNEQFF. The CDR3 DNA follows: TGTGCCAGCAGCACTCCGGGACAGGGGTACAATGAGCAGTTCTTC.

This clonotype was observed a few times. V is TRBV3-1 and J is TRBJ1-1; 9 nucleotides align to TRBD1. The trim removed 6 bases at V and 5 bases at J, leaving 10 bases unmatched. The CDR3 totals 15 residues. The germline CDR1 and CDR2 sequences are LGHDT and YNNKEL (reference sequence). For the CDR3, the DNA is TGTGCCAGCAGTTATACAGGGGGCTGGTGGACTGAAGCTTTCTTT. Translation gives CASSYTGGWWTEAFF.

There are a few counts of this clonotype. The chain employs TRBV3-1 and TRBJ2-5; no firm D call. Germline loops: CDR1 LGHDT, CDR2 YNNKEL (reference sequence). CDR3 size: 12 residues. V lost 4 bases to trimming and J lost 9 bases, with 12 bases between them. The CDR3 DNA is TGTGCCAGCAGCCGCGACCGTCGGTCCCAGTACTTC. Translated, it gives CASSRDRRSQYF.

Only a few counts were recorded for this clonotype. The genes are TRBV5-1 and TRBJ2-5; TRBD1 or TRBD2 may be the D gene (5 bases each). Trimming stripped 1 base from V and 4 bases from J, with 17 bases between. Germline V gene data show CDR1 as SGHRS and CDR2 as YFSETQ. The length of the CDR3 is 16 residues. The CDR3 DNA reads TGCGCCAGCAGCTTGCTATTTTCGGGGCGGAGAGAGACCCAGTACTTC. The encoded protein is CASSLLFSGRRETQYF. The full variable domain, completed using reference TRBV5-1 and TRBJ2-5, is KAGVTQTPRYLIKTRGQQVTLSCSPISGHRSVSWYQQTPGQGLQFLFEYFSETQRNKGNFPGRFSGRQFSNSRSEMNVSTLELGDSALYLCASSLLFSGRRETQYFGPGTRLLVL.

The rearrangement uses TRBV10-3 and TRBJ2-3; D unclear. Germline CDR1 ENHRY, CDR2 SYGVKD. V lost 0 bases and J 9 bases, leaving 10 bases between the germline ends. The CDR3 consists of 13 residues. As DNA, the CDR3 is TGTGCCATCAGTGAGTCACGGCCGGACACGCAGTATTTT. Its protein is CAISESRPDTQYF.